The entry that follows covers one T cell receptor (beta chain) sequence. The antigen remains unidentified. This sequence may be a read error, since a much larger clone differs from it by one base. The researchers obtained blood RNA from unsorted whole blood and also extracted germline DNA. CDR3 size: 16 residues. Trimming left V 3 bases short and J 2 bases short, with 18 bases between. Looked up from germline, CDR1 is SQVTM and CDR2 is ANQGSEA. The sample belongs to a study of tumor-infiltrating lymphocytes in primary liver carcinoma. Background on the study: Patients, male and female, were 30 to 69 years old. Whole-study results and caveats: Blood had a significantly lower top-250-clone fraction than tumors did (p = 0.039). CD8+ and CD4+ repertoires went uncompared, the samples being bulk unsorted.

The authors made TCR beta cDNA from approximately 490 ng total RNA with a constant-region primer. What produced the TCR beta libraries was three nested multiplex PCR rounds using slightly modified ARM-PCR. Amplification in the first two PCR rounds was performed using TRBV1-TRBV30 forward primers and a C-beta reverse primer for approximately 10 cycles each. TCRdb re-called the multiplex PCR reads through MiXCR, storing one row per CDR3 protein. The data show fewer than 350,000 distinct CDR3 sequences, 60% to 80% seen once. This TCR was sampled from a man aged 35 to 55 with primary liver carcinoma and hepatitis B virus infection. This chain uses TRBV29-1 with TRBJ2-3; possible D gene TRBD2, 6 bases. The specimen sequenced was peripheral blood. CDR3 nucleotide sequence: TGCAGCGTTGACCCCTCTAACGGGGGAGTCACAGATACGCAGTATTTT. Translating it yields CSVDPSNGGVTDTQYF.